This note documents a single TCR beta chain sequence. It has no known antigen specificity. Per-base qualities were not stored, and no clone one base away is much larger. The library was produced with the immunoSEQ multiplex PCR assay. A mixture of 60 forward primers for TCR Vbeta segments and 13 reverse primers for TCR Jbeta segments was used in the multiplex PCR. The CDR3 region of rearranged TCR beta genes was amplified from genomic DNA with a multiplex PCR assay. On the Illumina HiSeq System, the amplified TCR beta libraries were sequenced as 87-base-pair reads. Per the source publication's procedure: A later analysis tallied 80 million to 95 million unique TCR beta chains across the approximately 670 repertoires, and some 10 million of those chains were shared by two or more donors. Raw reads were error-corrected and collapsed into unique sequences by a nearest-neighbor algorithm in which closely related sequences were merged to remove PCR and sequencing errors. V, D and J gene segments were assigned by aligning CDR3 sequences to IMGT reference sequences. For a sequence to be retained, at least a six-nucleotide match to both a V gene segment and a J gene segment was required. A rearrangement was called productive if the CDR3 had no stop codons and remained in frame with V and J, and every other rearrangement was called non-productive. CDR3 was defined according to IMGT convention as the region running from the second conserved V-encoded cysteine to the conserved J-encoded phenylalanine. In an earlier analysis of just under 600 of the donors, sequences lacking an unambiguous match to a single V gene segment were excluded. In an earlier analysis of 587 of the donors, V segments were called functional above 56.7% productive rearrangements and were called segregating when the between-donor standard deviation exceeded 5%. A statistical classification framework was built for diagnosing cytomegalovirus status from the catalog of TCR beta chain sequences. V and J gene assignment, in a later analysis, came from comparing TCR nucleotide sequences with IMGT/GENE-DB human TR gene sequences. Using the TCRdist pipeline, a later analysis assigned CDR3 sequences along with most-parsimonious VDJ recombination scenarios. In a later analysis, every TCR beta chain was defined by the combination of its CDR3 amino acid sequence and its V-gene family, and reads without a unique V-gene family were dropped. As a way to deal with suspected cross-contamination and a sequencing artifact, a later analysis dropped roughly 620 nucleotide sequences that were highly shared and had low generation probability. A later analysis calculated a clonal expansion index for each public chain from normalized within-repertoire ranks of inferred template counts. A later analysis computed generation probabilities with a VDJ recombination model fitted to out-of-frame rearrangements, and checked the results against IGoR. Hypergeometric tests were used in a later analysis to score TCR-TCR, TCR-HLA and TCR-CMV co-occurrence, with a repertoire-size bias correction applied to the TCR pairs. A later analysis estimated false discovery rates by permuting HLA or CMV assignments 20 times. In a later analysis, co-occurring TCRs were grouped using DBSCAN, and TCRdist sequence similarity was added for clustering within HLA-allele-positive subsets. Repertoires with fewer than 30,000 or more than 120,000 public chains, plus five repertoires with anomalous nucleotide sharing, were excluded from co-occurrence clustering. TCRdb retrieved this table from immuneACCESS and kept in-frame rearrangements only. Not all clones are present; in checked studies, unresolved V genes account for under half, and no reason is known for the remainder. Clone size and V and J calls were adopted from that table, with D and trimming inferred from the DNA. Present in this sample are around 75,000 clones, approximately 80% of which were seen just once. The ten largest clones represent 3% to 4% of the sample.

As encoded in the germline V gene, CDR1 is SGHAT while CDR2 is FQNNGV. Inclusive of the bounding cysteine and phenylalanine, the CDR3 is 13 residues long. Just CDR3 DNA is preserved here, 39 bases in frame from base 1. Cut back by 1 base and 4 bases, the V and J ends lie 5 bases apart. The cohort was made up of approximately 670 healthy bone marrow donors. At the time of sampling, all cohort members were nominally healthy, though unrecorded immune exposures were likely present. The donor was CMV seronegative and was included in the group of around 320 seronegative cohort members. A peripheral blood sample was collected from each donor, and TCR beta sequencing was performed on peripheral blood mononuclear cells. Genomic DNA was extracted from the blood cell samples with the Qiagen DNeasy Blood Extraction Kit. The sample is drawn from a study of cytomegalovirus exposure and HLA in healthy donors (TCRdb year 2017). Regarding the research as a whole: An earlier analysis of 550 to 700 of the donors reported approximately 270 Gb of sequence data and 117 million unique TCR beta sequences from about 179 million T cells. An earlier analysis of about 600 of the donors used high-throughput TCR beta sequencing to judge whether each TCR beta V gene segment behaved as functional or pseudogenic. To predict cytomegalovirus infection status, the study brought together high-throughput TCR immunosequencing, statistical association of individual TCRs with disease status, and machine learning. A later analysis re-analyzed previously published TCR beta repertoires from approximately 700 donors and added high-resolution HLA genotyping to study TCR occurrence patterns. Among almost 400 genotyped donors of the cohort, an average of approximately 240,000 unique TCR beta nucleotide sequences were sequenced per donor, roughly 20% of them non-productive. A later genetic analysis used genome-wide SNP genotypes for 398 of the 666 donors, treating that subset as a discovery cohort. A separate validation cohort of about 110 different subjects was used in addition to the 666-subject first cohort. Among the roughly 410 genotyped donors, around 81% belonged to the genetic ancestry cluster associated with self-reported Caucasian donors. Both class I and class II loci were covered by HLA typing, at four-digit resolution. The study aimed to test whether cataloging public T cell receptors could reveal signatures of past pathogen exposure. An early release that covered about 600 HLA-typed donors contained around 300 gigabases of sequencing data and some 87 million unique TCR sequences. Every discovery cohort repertoire had been produced on one sequencing platform. The T cell repertoires of 666 subjects were profiled by immunosequencing and related to cytomegalovirus serostatus. The later analysis used no new phenotypic data to find candidate immune exposures, relying instead on TCR beta sequences and their occurrence across donors. Donor age, sex, ethnicity and CMV serostatus were compiled together with the repertoire data. The number of donors typed differed by locus, with about 620-630 for A, B, C, DRB1 and DQB1, more than 500 for DQA1, under 610 for DPA1, and around 450 for DPB1. Four to six DR-DQ haplotypes were handled as single units for association and clustering, since linkage in the cohort was strong.

Overall results and qualifications from the work: The presence/absence analyses assumed that sequencing depth was roughly uniform across donors, and that assumption may not be true. The classifier was reported to diagnose cytomegalovirus status with high specificity and sensitivity in both the original and validation cohorts. Compared with the roughly 670-donor mean, donors in an Asian-associated ancestry cluster had fewer N-insertions in productive TCRs, according to a later genetic analysis. According to a later analysis, TCR association rates differed among HLA loci, with DRB1 alleles showing the most associated TCRs and HLA-C alleles showing the fewest. A later analysis found that HLA-associated TCR beta chains were more clonally expanded and had lower generation probabilities than equally common non-associated chains. The 87-base-pair reads could not distinguish some IMGT-functional V segments, including TRBV6-2 and TRBV6-3, so those segments were excluded. Linkage disequilibrium might explain the correlated functional status among segregating V segments, but an unknown experimental factor could not be excluded. In the study, roughly 160 TCR beta chains were listed as associated with cytomegalovirus. Seventeen rarely observed V segments, including chromosome 9 orphons, were excluded from the earlier analysis of about 600 of the donors because counts were too low. In a later analysis, some 17,000 TCR beta sequences were associated with specific HLA alleles at a false discovery rate of 0.05. Three of the identified cytomegalovirus-associated TCR beta chains were confirmed in vitro to be specific for cytomegalovirus antigens. Because HLA typing was missing for some donors at each locus, association tests included only the typed subset. In a later analysis, several top co-occurrence clusters were reported to appear linked to parvovirus B19, influenza, CMV and Epstein-Barr virus. The authors suggested that the approach could potentially be extended to other disease states and immunological phenotypes. Most TCR sequences were observed very rarely across donors, whereas some public TCRs were present in many individuals. According to a later analysis, most CMV-associated TCR beta chains appeared to be HLA-restricted, and the HLA associations seemed to be driven largely by CMV exposure. Assigning TCR associations to individual alleles was difficult when HLA alleles, especially DR and DQ, strongly co-occurred. An earlier analysis of approximately 600 of the donors showed that most TCR beta V segments appeared in productive rearrangements either about 87% or about 30% of the time, which broadly matched IMGT annotations. V-gene and J-gene trimming of TCR beta chains was associated with a missense DCLRE1C variant in a later genetic analysis, and the association was replicated in an independent cohort. For the cohort, immune exposure information was limited to CMV serostatus. A group of highly shared sequence variants was considered likely to be a technical artifact of the sequencing pipeline. The cohort was sequenced for TCR beta chains only, and without alpha or paired-chain data the features that could be detected were limited. A further reported finding was that TCR beta sequences accurately predicted the HLA-A and HLA-B alleles for most subjects in the first cohort.

This TCR derives from a man in his forties in good health and CMV-seronegative. Sequenced input: PBMCs. The rearrangement combines TRBV11-2 with TRBJ2-1, with the identity of the D gene unclear. The bases read TGTGCCAGCAGCTTAGGTCTTTACAATGAGCAGTTCTTC. Its protein product is CASSLGLYNEQFF. Joined to the reference TRBV11-2 and TRBJ2-1 proteins, this CDR3 gives the full variable domain: EAGVAQSPRYKIIEKRQSVAFWCNPISGHATLYWYQQILGQGPKLLIQFQNNGVVDDSQLPKDRFSAERLKGVDSTLKIQPAKLEDSAVYLCASSLGLYNEQFFGPGTRLTVL.